This T cell receptor (beta chain) was retrieved from a study of sequential checkpoint blockade in melanoma. In the study overall: Patients were randomized 1:1 to nivolumab-then-ipilimumab or ipilimumab-then-nivolumab first-line. DNA from 91 pretreatment tumor samples underwent TCRβ immunosequencing.

Only in-frame clones appear in the TCRdb table, and some are missing; sequencing was by immunoSEQ multiplex PCR. This sample has some 40,000 clones, with over 30% found just once. About this clone itself: What it binds is not known.

General study results and limits: Tumor T-cell fraction and clonality correlated with PD-L1 and CD8+ counts.

CDR1 and CDR2 from the germline V gene are SGDLS and YYNGEE. V lost 3 bases and J 6 bases, leaving 13 bases between the germline ends. CDR3 length equals 14 residues. Described treatment: randomized to nivolumab then ipilimumab (arm A) or the reverse (arm B). The source material was tumor tissue (inferred from file names), sampled from a patient given nivolumab and ipilimumab in sequence. This receptor was identified in a human donor with melanoma. The genes are TRBV9 and TRBJ2-1; D is perhaps TRBD1 (6 bases). The CDR3 bases are TGTGCCAGCAGCGCCCCCGGACAGTCCAATGAGCAGTTCTTC. Its protein is CASSAPGQSNEQFF.